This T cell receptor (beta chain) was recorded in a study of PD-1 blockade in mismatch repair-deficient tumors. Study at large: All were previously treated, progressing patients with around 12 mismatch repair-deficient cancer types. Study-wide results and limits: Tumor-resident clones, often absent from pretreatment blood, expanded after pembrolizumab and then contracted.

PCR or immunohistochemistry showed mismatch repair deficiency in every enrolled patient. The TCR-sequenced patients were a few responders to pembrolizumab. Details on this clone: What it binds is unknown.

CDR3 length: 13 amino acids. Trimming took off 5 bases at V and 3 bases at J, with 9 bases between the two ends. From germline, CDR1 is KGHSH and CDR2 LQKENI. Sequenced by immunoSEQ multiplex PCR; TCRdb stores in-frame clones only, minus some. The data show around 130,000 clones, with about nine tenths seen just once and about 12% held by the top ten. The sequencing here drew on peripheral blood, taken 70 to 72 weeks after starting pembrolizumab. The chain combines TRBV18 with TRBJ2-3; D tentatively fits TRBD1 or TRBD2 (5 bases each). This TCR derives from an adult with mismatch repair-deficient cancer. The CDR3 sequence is CASSGTETDTQYF. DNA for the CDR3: TGTGCCAGCTCAGGGACGGAGACAGATACGCAGTATTTT. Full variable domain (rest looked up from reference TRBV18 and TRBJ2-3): NAGVMQNPRHLVRRRGQEARLRCSPMKGHSHVYWYRQLPEEGLKFMVYLQKENIIDESGMPKERFSAEFPKEGPSILRIQQVVRGDSAAYFCASSGTETDTQYFGPGTRLTVL.